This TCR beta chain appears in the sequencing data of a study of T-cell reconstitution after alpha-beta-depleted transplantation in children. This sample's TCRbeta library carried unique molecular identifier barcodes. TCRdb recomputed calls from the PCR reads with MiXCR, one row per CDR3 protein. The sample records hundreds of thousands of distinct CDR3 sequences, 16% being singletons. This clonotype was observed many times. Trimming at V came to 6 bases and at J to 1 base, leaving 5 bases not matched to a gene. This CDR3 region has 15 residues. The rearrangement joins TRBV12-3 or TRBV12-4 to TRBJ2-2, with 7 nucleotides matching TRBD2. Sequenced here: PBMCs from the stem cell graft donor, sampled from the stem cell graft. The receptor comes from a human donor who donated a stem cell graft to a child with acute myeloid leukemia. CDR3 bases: TGTGCCAGCAGGCCGGGACTACAGAACACCGGGGAGCTGTTTTTT. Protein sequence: CASRPGLQNTGELFF.